Listed below are T cell receptor beta chains from one sample, sequenced in a study of blood T cells in healthy people across ages. One entry per CDR3 protein, called by TCRdb with MiXCR from the 5' RACE reads. The sample carries around 500,000 distinct CDR3 sequences, 45% to 55% recorded once. Sequenced sample: blood. The origin of the receptors is an elderly man in good health. The conserved cysteine and the conserved F or W are not part of the CDR3 here. A D gene is named only where the DNA matches it firmly.

D: NA
J: TRBJ2-1
V: TRBV5-1
CDR3: ASSLAVSSYNEQF

D: NA
J: TRBJ1-5
V: TRBV20-1
CDR3: SAEFSNQPQH

D: NA
J: TRBJ1-1
V: TRBV4-3
CDR3: ASSQERRDTEAF

D: TRBD2
J: TRBJ2-5
V: TRBV3-1
CDR3: ASSQDFSRGTSGGRLY

D: NA
J: TRBJ2-7
V: TRBV6-6
CDR3: ATATPGTEQY

D: NA
J: TRBJ2-7
V: TRBV6-5
CDR3: ASRTTGSQPYEQY

D: TRBD1
J: TRBJ2-1
V: TRBV9
CDR3: ASSASGTEYNEQF

D: NA
J: TRBJ2-7
V: TRBV5-1
CDR3: ASTLGYIRGEQY

D: NA
J: TRBJ2-7
V: TRBV5-6
CDR3: ASSYSGTLSYEQY

D: TRBD2
J: TRBJ2-7
V: TRBV20-1
CDR3: SARDPSGNSYEQY

D: TRBD1
J: NA
V: TRBV6-6
CDR3: AGSLGTGSYEQY

D: NA
J: TRBJ1-2
V: TRBV4-3
CDR3: ASSQDGGGGYGYT

D: NA
J: TRBJ2-1
V: TRBV7-9
CDR3: ASSYEGRPDEQF

D: NA
J: TRBJ2-1
V: TRBV6-5
CDR3: ASSRGTEQF

D: TRBD1
J: TRBJ1-2
V: TRBV7-9
CDR3: ASSFHMTGRNYGYT

D: NA
J: TRBJ1-5
V: TRBV4-3
CDR3: ASSQELQGLGNQPQH

D: NA
J: TRBJ1-4
V: TRBV6-5
CDR3: ASSYSPGAGEKLF

D: NA
J: TRBJ2-3
V: TRBV5-1
CDR3: ASSLDRSSTDTQY

D: TRBD1
J: TRBJ1-2
V: TRBV10-3
CDR3: AITRQGYGYT

D: TRBD1
J: TRBJ1-1
V: TRBV5-1
CDR3: ASSYNRGSEAF

D: NA
J: TRBJ1-2
V: TRBV18
CDR3: ASSPAPEYGYT

D: NA
J: TRBJ2-6
V: TRBV28
CDR3: ASHTTGSAGANALT

D: TRBD1
J: TRBJ2-7
V: TRBV7-2
CDR3: ASSLNSAGGGYEQY

D: TRBD2
J: TRBJ2-7
V: TRBV6-6
CDR3: ASSQGTSGTYEQY

D: NA
J: TRBJ1-6
V: TRBV6-6
CDR3: ASSYQGRTDSPLH

D: TRBD2
J: TRBJ2-7
V: TRBV12-3/TRBV12-4
CDR3: ASSPMGLAGGRLEQY

D: TRBD1
J: TRBJ2-3
V: TRBV7-2
CDR3: ASSLGQGAWVFTDTQY

D: NA
J: TRBJ1-4
V: TRBV11-2
CDR3: ASSLDRDTNEKLF

D: NA
J: TRBJ2-3
V: TRBV21-1
CDR3: ASSKMRTGRYTDTQY

D: TRBD1
J: TRBJ1-1
V: TRBV3-1
CDR3: ASSQVQTGQGTAF

D: NA
J: TRBJ2-3
V: TRBV7-9
CDR3: ASSFVGGRTDTQY

D: NA
J: TRBJ1-6
V: TRBV7-2
CDR3: ASSPGTLMDNSPLH

D: NA
J: TRBJ2-5
V: TRBV6-4
CDR3: ASSGHNEQY

D: NA
J: TRBJ1-1
V: TRBV3-1
CDR3: ASSQGRGTEAF

D: NA
J: TRBJ1-1
V: TRBV12-3/TRBV12-4
CDR3: ASRTQGTNTEAF

D: TRBD1
J: TRBJ2-7
V: TRBV9
CDR3: ASSVPGQGAYEQY

D: TRBD1
J: TRBJ2-1
V: TRBV10-3
CDR3: AISAGDRGNEQF

D: TRBD2
J: TRBJ2-3
V: TRBV5-1
CDR3: ASSRGLAGATDTQY

D: NA
J: TRBJ2-1
V: TRBV3-1
CDR3: ASSQAGGAYEQF

D: NA
J: TRBJ1-5
V: TRBV6-6
CDR3: ASIDSQRLYNQPQH

D: NA
J: TRBJ1-2
V: TRBV28
CDR3: ASRPPPPVYGYT

D: NA
J: TRBJ2-1
V: TRBV14
CDR3: ASSALMLGNEQF

D: NA
J: TRBJ1-2
V: TRBV24-1
CDR3: ATSDDGTVYGYT

D: TRBD1
J: TRBJ2-3
V: TRBV5-1
CDR3: ASSKDRVGLSSSTDTQY

D: NA
J: NA
V: TRBV4-1
CDR3: ASSQVGGFEQY

D: NA
J: TRBJ2-7
V: TRBV2
CDR3: ASSEQSYEQY

D: NA
J: TRBJ2-5
V: TRBV7-9
CDR3: ASSFSGMSGETQY

D: NA
J: TRBJ1-2
V: TRBV5-8
CDR3: ASSRGTGSYGYT

D: TRBD2
J: TRBJ2-3
V: TRBV29-1
CDR3: SVAGLAGRTDTQY

D: TRBD2
J: TRBJ2-3
V: TRBV20-1
CDR3: SARMTSGGTDTQY

D: NA
J: TRBJ2-7
V: TRBV7-2
CDR3: ASSFSIGRTLGEAQY

D: NA
J: TRBJ2-1
V: TRBV20-1
CDR3: SARDGGAGRSYNEQF

D: NA
J: TRBJ2-4
V: TRBV5-1
CDR3: ASSLLDQNIQY

D: NA
J: TRBJ2-7
V: TRBV7-9
CDR3: ASSLARVPSYEQY

D: TRBD1
J: TRBJ1-2
V: TRBV15
CDR3: ATSPMRQGDYGYT

D: TRBD1
J: TRBJ2-5
V: TRBV9
CDR3: ASSVVGQVGGEQY

D: TRBD2
J: TRBJ2-7
V: TRBV4-2
CDR3: ASSRTTSGSSYEQY

D: NA
J: TRBJ2-7
V: TRBV30
CDR3: AWSKYYEQY

D: TRBD2
J: TRBJ2-1
V: TRBV20-1
CDR3: SVSGGGNEQF

D: NA
J: TRBJ2-2
V: TRBV7-7
CDR3: ASSLDRTLNTGELF